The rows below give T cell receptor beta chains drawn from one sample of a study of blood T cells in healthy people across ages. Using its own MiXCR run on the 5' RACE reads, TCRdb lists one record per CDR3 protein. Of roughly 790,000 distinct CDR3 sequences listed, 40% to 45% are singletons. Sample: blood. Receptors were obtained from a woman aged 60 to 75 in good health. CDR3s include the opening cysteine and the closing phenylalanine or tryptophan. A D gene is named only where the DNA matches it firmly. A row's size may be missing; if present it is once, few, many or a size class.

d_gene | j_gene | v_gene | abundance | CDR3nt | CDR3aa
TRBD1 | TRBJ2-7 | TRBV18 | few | TGTGCCAGCTCACCATCGACAGGGGTCGAGCAGTACTTC | CASSPSTGVEQYF
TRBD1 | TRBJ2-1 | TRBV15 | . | TGTGCCACCAGCTTGCGGCAGGGGGACAATGAGCAGTTCTTC | CATSLRQGDNEQFF
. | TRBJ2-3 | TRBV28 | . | TGTGCCAGCAGTTTAAACAGAATTCCGGCCACAGATACGCAGTATTTT | CASSLNRIPATDTQYF
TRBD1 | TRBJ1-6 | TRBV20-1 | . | TGCAATGCAAAAAAACAGGGGAATAATTCACCCCTCCACTTT | CNAKKQGNNSPLHF
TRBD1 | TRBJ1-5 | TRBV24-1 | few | TGTGCCACCAGTGACCAGGGACAGGGGGATTTGGCAAATCAGCCCCAGCATTTT | CATSDQGQGDLANQPQHF
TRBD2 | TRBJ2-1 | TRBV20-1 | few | TGCAGTGCTAGCGTTTCCAGCGGGAAGACGAACAATGAGCAGTTCTTC | CSASVSSGKTNNEQFF
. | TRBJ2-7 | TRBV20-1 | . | TGCAGTGCCATACCAACGTACGAGCAGTACTTC | CSAIPTYEQYF
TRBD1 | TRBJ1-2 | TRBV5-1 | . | TGCGCCAGTCACGAAGGACAGGGCTCCTATGGCTACACCTTC | CASHEGQGSYGYTF
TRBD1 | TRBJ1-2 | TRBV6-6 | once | TGTGCCAGCAGTTACAGTGGGGACAGGGGCGTCTATGGCTACACCTTC | CASSYSGDRGVYGYTF
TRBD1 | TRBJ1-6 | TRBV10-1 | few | TGCGCCAGCAGCCGGGACAGAGTATCACCCCTCCACTTT | CASSRDRVSPLHF
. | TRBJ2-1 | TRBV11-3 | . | TGTGCCAGCAGCTCACCATCAGGGAGATCCTACAATGAGCAGTTCTTC | CASSSPSGRSYNEQFF
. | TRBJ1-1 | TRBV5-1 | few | TGCGCCAGCAGCTTGGTCCCGAGCACTGAAGCTTTCTTT | CASSLVPSTEAFF
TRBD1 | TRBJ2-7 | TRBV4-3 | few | TGCGCCGTACTTCCTCCGGGACAGGGCTACGAGCAGTACTTC | CAVLPPGQGYEQYF
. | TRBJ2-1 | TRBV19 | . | TGTGCCAGTAGTATAGGCTTCTCTGAGCAGTTCTTC | CASSIGFSEQFF
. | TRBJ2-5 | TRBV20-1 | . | TGCAGTGCGGGGGCGGATCAAGAGACCCAGTACTTC | CSAGADQETQYF
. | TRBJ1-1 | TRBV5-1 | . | TGCGCCAGCAGCTTCAAGACAGCGCCGAACACTGAAGCTTTCTTT | CASSFKTAPNTEAFF
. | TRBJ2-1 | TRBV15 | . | TGTGCCACCAGCAGAGTGGAGGTGAACAATGAGCAGTTCTTC | CATSRVEVNNEQFF
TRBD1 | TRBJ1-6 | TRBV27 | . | TGTGCCAGCAGCAAAGACAGGGGAGGTCAATCACCCCTCCACTTT | CASSKDRGGQSPLHF
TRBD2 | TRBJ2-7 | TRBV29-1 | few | TGCAGCGTCGGGACTAGCGGGTACAATGAGCAGTACTTC | CSVGTSGYNEQYF
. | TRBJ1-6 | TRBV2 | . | TGTGCCAGCAGCGCGAAGCCCGGGACTAATAATTCACCCCTCCACTTT | CASSAKPGTNNSPLHF